The 32 T cell receptor beta chains below come from one sample, sequenced in a study of response to subunit inactivated influenza vaccine. In TCRdb, the RT-PCR reads were re-called with MiXCR into one record per CDR3 protein. The data show about 570,000 distinct CDR3 sequences, around 10% seen once. The data also belong to a second study, concerning T cells expressing NK-cell markers. This second report adds: TCR beta cDNA was made by 5'RACE template switching with UMIs.

The starting material was PBMCs from blood, obtained on the day of vaccination. These receptors were taken from a man between 50 and 59 years old who received an inactivated influenza vaccine.

The chain couples TRBV19 to TRBJ1-5; unclear D gene. This CDR3 has 15 amino acids. Germline V gene lookup returns CDR1 LNHDA and CDR2 SQIVND (reference sequence). V was trimmed by 3 bases and J by 0 bases, leaving 9 bases between them. Written as DNA, the CDR3 is TGTGCCAGTAGTATCCGGGATTATAGCAATCAGCCCCAGCATTTT. Translating gives CASSIRDYSNQPQHF. Full variable domain (missing parts from reference TRBV19 and TRBJ1-5): DGGITQSPKYLFRKEGQNVTLSCEQNLNHDAMYWYRQDPGQGLRLIYYSQIVNDFQKGDIAEGYSVSREKKESFPLTVTSAQKNPTAFYLCASSIRDYSNQPQHFGDGTRLSIL.

This chain joins TRBV7-6 and TRBJ2-3; 12 bases line up with TRBD2. Trimming cost V 4 bases and J 3 bases; bases outside gene matches: 5. Germline V gene data show CDR1 as SGHVS and CDR2 as FNYEAQ. CDR3 length: 16 residues. For the CDR3, the DNA is TGTGCCAGCAGCTCCGGACTAGCGGGGAGGACAGATACGCAGTATTTT. Encoded protein: CASSSGLAGRTDTQYF.

This chain connects TRBV5-1 to TRBJ2-7; possible D gene TRBD1, 6 bases. CDR3 size: 14 residues. Germline V gives CDR1 SGHRS, CDR2 YFSETQ. V gave up 0 bases and J gave up 3 bases, with 10 bases separating them. The CDR3, as DNA: TGCGCCAGCAGCTTGGGGGACATACTCTACGAGCAGTACTTC. Its translation is CASSLGDILYEQYF.

The V gene is TRBV5-1, the J gene TRBJ2-3; tentatively, D is TRBD2 (5 bases). The CDR3 is made up of 12 amino acids. The germline V gene has CDR1 SGHRS and CDR2 YFSETQ. Trimming left V 0 bases short and J 14 bases short, with 13 bases between. The CDR3 DNA follows: TGCGCCAGCAGCTTGGTCGAGCGGCCCGGGTATTTT. Translation: CASSLVERPGYF. The variable domain in full, completed from reference TRBV5-1 and TRBJ2-3, reads KAGVTQTPRYLIKTRGQQVTLSCSPISGHRSVSWYQQTPGQGLQFLFEYFSETQRNKGNFPGRFSGRQFSNSRSEMNVSTLELGDSALYLCASSLVERPGYFGPGTRLTVL.

The rearrangement uses TRBV28 and TRBJ2-2, with TRBD2 matching over 13 bases. The germline V gene encodes CDR1 MDHEN and CDR2 SYDVKM. The CDR3 has 17 residues. J was trimmed by 5 bases and V by 3 bases; bases with no gene match: 6. The CDR3 here is CASSLAGLAGTTGELFF. The CDR3 DNA sequence: TGTGCCAGCAGTTTGGCGGGACTAGCGGGAACAACCGGGGAGCTGTTTTTT.

This clonotype has a handful of counts. The rearrangement joins TRBV4-1 to TRBJ2-1, with D unclear. There are 14 residues in the CDR3. Germline V gene sequence: CDR1 MGHRA, CDR2 YSYEKL. V shed 4 bases and J shed 4 bases, with 11 bases lying between them. As DNA, the CDR3 is TGCGCCAGCAGCCCGGACCAAAATTACAATGAGCAGTTCTTC. Protein product: CASSPDQNYNEQFF.

This clonotype has a count of ten or more. The V and J genes are TRBV5-1 and TRBJ1-1, with 9 bases matching TRBD1. CDR1 is SGHRS, CDR2 YFSETQ, per germline. J was trimmed by 1 base and V by 1 base; bases with no gene match: 8. The CDR3 is 17 residues long. CDR3 amino acids: CASSLWDRAWRNTEAFF. CDR3 in DNA: TGCGCCAGCAGCTTGTGGGACAGGGCTTGGAGGAACACTGAAGCTTTCTTT.

The chain carries TRBV28 and TRBJ2-7; 7 bases are a match to TRBD1. Trimming removed 6 bases from V and 1 base from J; junction bases left unmatched: 9. This CDR3 has 15 residues. Germline V lookup: CDR1 MDHEN, CDR2 SYDVKM. The CDR3: CASRSSPGQSYEQYF. CDR3 nucleotide sequence: TGTGCCAGCAGATCCTCTCCGGGACAGTCCTACGAGCAGTACTTC.

V gene TRBV9 combines with J gene TRBJ2-1; possible D gene TRBD2, 5 bases. CDR3 size: 15 residues. The V end was cut by 0 bases, the J end by 5 bases, with 12 bases between. The germline CDR1 and CDR2 sequences are SGDLS and YYNGEE. The CDR3 nucleotides are TGTGCCAGCAGCGTAGGGGGATCTAGCAACAATGAGCAGTTCTTC. Protein product: CASSVGGSSNNEQFF.

This clonotype was observed a few times. The chain combines TRBV7-2 with TRBJ2-3; no firm D call. With 2 bases removed from V and 1 base from J, the gap between germline ends came to 13 bases. The CDR3 extends over 16 amino acids. Germline V gene sequence: CDR1 SGHTA, CDR2 FQGNSA. The CDR3 here is CASSLSGHAGTDTQYF. As DNA, the CDR3 is TGTGCCAGCAGCTTATCCGGCCACGCAGGCACAGATACGCAGTATTTT.

This clonotype came up a few times. The V call is TRBV29-1, the J call TRBJ2-7; TRBD1 matches 7 bases. The V and J ends lost 1 base and 7 bases, in that order; junction bases with no gene match: 10. Germline CDR1 and CDR2: SQVTM and ANQGSEA. This CDR3 is built from 14 residues. This CDR3 reads CSVEGDSSVREQYF. CDR3 bases: TGCAGCGTTGAAGGGGACAGTAGTGTAAGGGAGCAGTACTTC.

This clonotype was seen ten or more times. The CDR3 region is CASSLTRETQYF. In DNA, the CDR3 is TGTGCCAGCAGTTTAACCCGAGAGACCCAGTACTTC. The rearrangement links TRBV12-3 or TRBV12-4 to TRBJ2-5; D ambiguous. Trimming pared 2 bases from V and 4 bases from J, leaving 5 bases between. The CDR3 contains 12 residues.

The V gene is TRBV4-1, the J gene TRBJ2-3; maybe TRBD1 (6 bases). Germline CDR1 reads MGHRA; CDR2 reads YSYEKL. The CDR3 runs to 13 residues. V gave up 6 bases and J gave up 3 bases, with 10 bases separating them. The DNA for the CDR3 is TGCGCCAGCAGTAAACAGGGAACAGATACGCAGTATTTT. This sequence encodes CASSKQGTDTQYF.

The CDR3 DNA follows: TGCGCCAGCAGCCAAGCCCCTGGTACCGGGGAGCTGTTTTTT. Translation gives CASSQAPGTGELFF. The V call is TRBV4-1, the J call TRBJ2-2; D is ambiguous. CDR3 length: 14 residues. Trimming removed 1 base at V and 5 bases at J, with 8 bases between. CDR1 and CDR2 from the germline V gene are MGHRA and YSYEKL.

This rearrangement joins TRBV28 to TRBJ1-2; no clear D. The CDR3 consists of 14 residues. V was trimmed by 1 base and J by 5 bases, leaving 11 bases between them. The germline gives CDR1 MDHEN, CDR2 SYDVKM. In DNA, the CDR3 is TGTGCCAGCAGTTTATCGGGGAATGAATATGGCTACACCTTC. Protein product: CASSLSGNEYGYTF.

The chain employs TRBV2 and TRBJ1-1, with D tentatively TRBD1 (5 bases). The CDR3 has 13 amino acids. Germline V gives CDR1 SNHLY, CDR2 FYNNEI. The germline V and J ends were trimmed by 9 bases and 6 bases, with 17 bases remaining between them. The CDR3 spells CASGAGYVAEAFF. The CDR3 DNA reads as TGTGCCAGTGGGGCAGGGTATGTGGCTGAAGCTTTCTTT.

This clonotype was picked up many times. The chain combines TRBV4-1 with TRBJ2-7; the D is unclear. V lost 3 bases and J lost 0, with 9 bases in between. The CDR3 is made up of 14 amino acids. From germline, CDR1 is MGHRA and CDR2 YSYEKL. The CDR3, as DNA: TGCGCCAGCAGCCACATGGACGGCTCCTACGAGCAGTACTTC. Its translation: CASSHMDGSYEQYF.

The chain couples TRBV20-1 to TRBJ2-3; D possibly corresponds to TRBD2 (7 bases). Per germline, CDR1 DFQATT and CDR2 SNEGSKA (reference sequence). The V end was cut by 5 bases, the J end by 0 bases, with 12 bases between. The CDR3 has 14 amino acids. CDR3 amino acids: CSAAGAQSTDTQYF. The CDR3 region has the DNA TGCAGTGCTGCGGGGGCACAGAGCACAGATACGCAGTATTTT.

The rearrangement joins TRBV5-1 to TRBJ1-5; no clear D gene. The CDR3 has 15 amino acids. With 2 bases removed from V and 1 base from J, the gap between germline ends came to 10 bases. Germline CDR1 SGHRS, CDR2 YFSETQ. The CDR3 DNA reads TGCGCCAGCAGCTTAGGGCAGGAAAGCAATCAGCCCCAGCATTTT. It yields the protein CASSLGQESNQPQHF.

The chain employs TRBV3-1 and TRBJ2-1; a weak D match, TRBD1 (5 bases). The CDR3 spans 16 residues. V was pared by 1 base and J by 1 base, with 11 bases between. Per germline, CDR1 LGHDT and CDR2 YNNKEL (reference sequence). Written as DNA, the CDR3 is TGTGCCAGCAGCCAAGGTCGCCAGGGTTCCTACAATGAGCAGTTCTTC. Translated: CASSQGRQGSYNEQFF.

The chain couples TRBV2 to TRBJ2-3, with TRBD2 matching 12 bases. This CDR3 has 16 residues. With V trimmed by 1 base and J by 4 bases, 3 bases remained unmatched. Per germline, CDR1 SNHLY and CDR2 FYNNEI. CDR3 residues: CASSEVRTSGADTQYF. The DNA of the CDR3 is TGTGCCAGCAGTGAAGTACGGACTAGCGGGGCAGATACGCAGTATTTT.

In its sample, this clonotype was seen a few times. V usage is TRBV6-5 and J usage is TRBJ2-7; no reliable D call. CDR3 length equals 16 residues. Per the germline V gene, CDR1 is MNHEY and CDR2 is SVGAGI. The germline V and J ends were trimmed by 0 bases and 4 bases, with 16 bases remaining between them. CDR3 nucleotides: TGTGCCAGCAGTTACTCGTCCCAGCTCCGTTCATACGAGCAGTACTTC. It codes for CASSYSSQLRSYEQYF.

A few counts support this clonotype. The J gene is TRBJ2-7, the V gene TRBV5-5; D is possibly TRBD2 (6 bases). V gave up 0 bases and J gave up 4 bases, with 17 bases separating them. Germline V gives CDR1 SGHKS, CDR2 YYEKEE (reference sequence). CDR3 size: 16 residues. CDR3 bases: TGTGCCAGCAGCTTGGAGCGTCTGGGACTTTTTTACGAGCAGTACTTC. This gives the protein CASSLERLGLFYEQYF.

The chain is built from TRBV5-4 and TRBJ2-3; the D gene is possibly TRBD1 (5 bases). The CDR3 is 15 amino acids. V was pared by 3 bases and J by 4 bases, with 15 bases between. Germline V CDR1 and CDR2: SGHNT, YYREEE (reference sequence). CDR3 DNA: TGTGCCAGCAGCTCGCGCCGTGAAGGGGCAGATACGCAGTATTTT. This codes for CASSSRREGADTQYF.

There are many counts of this clonotype. This chain uses TRBV6-1 with TRBJ2-1, with 10 bases lining up with TRBD2. V lost 5 bases, J lost 4 bases, and 5 bases stayed unmatched. The CDR3 extends over 15 amino acids. Germline assignment: CDR1 MNHNS and CDR2 SASEGT. The CDR3 is CASSTGTSVYNEQFF. CDR3 DNA: TGTGCCAGCAGTACCGGGACTAGCGTTTACAATGAGCAGTTCTTC.

This clonotype was counted a few times. V is TRBV9 and J is TRBJ2-5; the D gene is possibly TRBD1 (5 bases). The CDR3 runs to 14 residues. CDR1 is SGDLS and CDR2 is YYNGEE in the germline V gene. Trimming took off 4 bases at V and 5 bases at J, with 15 bases between the two ends. CDR3 amino acids: CASSPQGAWETQYF. The CDR3 DNA reads TGTGCCAGCAGCCCCCAGGGCGCATGGGAGACCCAGTACTTC.

This clonotype was seen more than once but under ten times. This chain connects TRBV20-1 to TRBJ1-5; 8 bases fit TRBD1. The ends lost 6 bases at V and 6 bases at J; junction bases unmatched: 7. The germline V gene encodes CDR1 DFQATT and CDR2 SNEGSKA (reference sequence). The CDR3 runs to 13 residues. The CDR3 here is CSAQQGEGQPQHF. The CDR3 DNA follows: TGCAGTGCACAACAGGGGGAGGGTCAGCCCCAGCATTTT.

This clonotype was seen a handful of times. V and J are TRBV4-2 and TRBJ2-1; 10 nucleotides agree with TRBD2. V trimming: 0 bases; J trimming: 7 bases; junction bases outside the gene matches: 18. This CDR3 has 20 amino acids. The germline V gene has CDR1 LGHNA and CDR2 YNFKEQ. CDR3 nucleotides: TGTGCCAGCAGCCAAGATCTTGTAAGTCGCGGACTAGCGGAGTTAAATGAGCAGTTCTTC. Protein: CASSQDLVSRGLAELNEQFF.

The chain joins TRBV10-3 to TRBJ1-5, with a weak D call TRBD1 (5 bases). The CDR3 runs 15 residues. The germline gives CDR1 ENHRY, CDR2 SYGVKD. Trimming took off 3 bases at V and 0 bases at J, with 9 bases between the two ends. The CDR3 reads CAISDFDSSNQPQHF. Here the CDR3 DNA reads TGTGCCATCAGTGATTTCGACAGTAGCAATCAGCCCCAGCATTTT.

Only a few counts were recorded for this clonotype. This chain links TRBV6-2 or TRBV6-3 with TRBJ2-7, with TRBD2 matching 7 bases. J lost 2 bases, V lost 1 base, and 5 bases had no gene match. Germline lookup yields CDR1 MNHEY and CDR2 SVGEGT. There are 15 residues in the CDR3. CDR3 nucleotide sequence: TGTGCCAGCAGTTACTTTGCGGGAGAGACCTACGAGCAGTACTTC. It translates to CASSYFAGETYEQYF.

This clonotype showed up just a few times. The chain uses TRBV15 and TRBJ2-7; D might be TRBD1 or TRBD2, each matching 5 bases. This CDR3 spans 14 amino acids. Looked up from germline, CDR1 is LNHNV and CDR2 is YYDKDF (reference sequence). V was shortened by 3 bases and J by 4 bases, with 13 bases between the two germline ends. The CDR3 here is CATSSKGRGYEQYF. DNA for the CDR3: TGTGCCACCAGCAGTAAGGGGCGCGGGTACGAGCAGTACTTC.

This clonotype was recorded once. The chain has TRBV5-6 and TRBJ2-5; TRBD2 matches 9 bases. The CDR3 has 17 residues. J lost 4 bases, V lost 3 bases, and 13 bases had no gene match. Germline values: CDR1 SGHDT, CDR2 YYEEEE. The chain's CDR3 is CASSWGVLAGYSETQYF. The CDR3 DNA reads TGTGCCAGCAGCTGGGGCGTCCTAGCGGGATATTCAGAGACCCAGTACTTC.